This T cell receptor beta chain is from a study of cytomegalovirus exposure and HLA in healthy donors. Primers: 60 Vbeta forward and 13 Jbeta reverse. The repertoire was sequenced with immunoSEQ multiplex PCR; TCRdb's copy has only in-frame clones and lacks some. The data hold about 120,000 clones, with around two thirds observed a single time. CDR1 and CDR2 (germline): LNHDA, SQIVND (reference sequence). This CDR3 spans 15 amino acids. The V gene lost 3 bases and the J gene lost 3 bases, with 14 bases spanning the gap. The rearrangement joins TRBV19 to TRBJ1-1, with D maybe TRBD1 (5 bases). Sequencing input: PBMCs. This sequence originates from a woman between 40 and 55 years old in good health and CMV-seropositive. As DNA, the CDR3 is TGTGCCAGTAGTATTGGTGCAGGGAGGGACACTGAAGCTTTCTTT. It is translated as CASSIGAGRDTEAFF.